This TCR beta chain is drawn from a study of OX40 agonist ivuxolimab in advanced cancers. TCRdb's copy holds only in-frame clones and misses some; the assay was immunoSEQ multiplex PCR. The sample lists around 67,000 clones; roughly 90% were seen once. CDR3 length: 15 residues. The J segment lost 4 bases and the V segment lost 3 bases, leaving 8 bases of the junction unmatched. Germline CDR1 and CDR2: KGHSH and LQKENI. This chain links TRBV18 with TRBJ1-2, with 7 bases identical to TRBD1. This clonotype was sampled from an adult with an advanced solid tumor such as melanoma, head and neck, liver or kidney cancer. The sequenced sample was CD4+ or CD8+ T cells sorted from blood, obtained in a trial of the OX40 agonist ivuxolimab. The CDR3 region is CASSPGDRAGYGYTF. CDR3 bases: TGTGCCAGCTCACCGGGTGACAGGGCGGGCTATGGCTACACCTTC. The full variable domain, in which reference TRBV18 and TRBJ1-2 provide the parts outside the CDR3, is NAGVMQNPRHLVRRRGQEARLRCSPMKGHSHVYWYRQLPEEGLKFMVYLQKENIIDESGMPKERFSAEFPKEGPSILRIQQVVRGDSAAYFCASSPGDRAGYGYTFGSGTRLTVV.